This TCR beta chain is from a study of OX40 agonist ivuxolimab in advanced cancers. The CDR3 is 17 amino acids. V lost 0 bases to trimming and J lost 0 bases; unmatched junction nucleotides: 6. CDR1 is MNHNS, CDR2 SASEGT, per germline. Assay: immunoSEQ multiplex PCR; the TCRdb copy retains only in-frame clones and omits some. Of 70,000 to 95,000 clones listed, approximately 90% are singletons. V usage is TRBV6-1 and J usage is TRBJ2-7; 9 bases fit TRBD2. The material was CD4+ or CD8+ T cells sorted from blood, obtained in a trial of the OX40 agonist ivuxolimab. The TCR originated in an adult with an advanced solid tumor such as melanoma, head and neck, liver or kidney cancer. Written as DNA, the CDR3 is TGTGCCAGCAGTGAAGCGGCAACACTAGCGGGCTCCTACGAGCAGTACTTC. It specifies CASSEAATLAGSYEQYF.